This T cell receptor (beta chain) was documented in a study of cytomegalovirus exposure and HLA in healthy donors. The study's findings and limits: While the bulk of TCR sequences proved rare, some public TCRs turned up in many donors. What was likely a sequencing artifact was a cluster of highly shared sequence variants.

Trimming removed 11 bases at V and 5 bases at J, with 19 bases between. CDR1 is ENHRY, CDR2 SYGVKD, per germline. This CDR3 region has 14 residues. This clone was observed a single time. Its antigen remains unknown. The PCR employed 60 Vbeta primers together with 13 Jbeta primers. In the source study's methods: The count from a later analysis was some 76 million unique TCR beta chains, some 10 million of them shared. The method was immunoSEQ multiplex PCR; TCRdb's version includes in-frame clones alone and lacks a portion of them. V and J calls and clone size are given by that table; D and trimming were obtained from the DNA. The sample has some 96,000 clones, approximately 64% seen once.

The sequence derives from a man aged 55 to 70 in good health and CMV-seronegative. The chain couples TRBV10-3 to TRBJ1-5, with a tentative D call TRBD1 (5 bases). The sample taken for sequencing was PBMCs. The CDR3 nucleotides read TGTGCCGCGACACAGGCGCCGACTGATCAGCCCCAGCATTTT. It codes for CAATQAPTDQPQHF.